A single sample is the source of the 28 T cell receptor beta chains below, sequenced in a study of memory CD4+ T cells and cytomegalovirus serostatus (dated by TCRdb to between 2017 and 2020). Single viable CD3+CD4+CD8-CD45RO+ cells were sorted as memory CD4+ T cells on a FACSAria II. The library was prepared using the immunoSEQ multiplex PCR assay. The clones in this table, taken by TCRdb from immuneACCESS, are in-frame only. Not every clone is retained; where verified, under half of the shortfall comes from an unresolved V gene, and the cause of the rest is unknown. The sample data list under 50,000 clones, and roughly 78% of these were observed just once. The leading ten clones occupy about 0.8% of the sample. Sequencing used memory CD4+ T cells from blood. These receptors all stem from an adult in good health and CMV-seronegative.

Comments on this clone: This likely comes from a read error, as the CDR3 has no conserved phenylalanine or tryptophan at its end. It is unclear where the CDR3 begins or ends on the DNA, so no DNA is shown, and the CDR3 is as TCRdb lists it. CDR3 sequence: CASSQRTAGRC. The chain combines TRBV7-2 with TRBJ2-7. The CDR3 is 11 residues long, ends included. In germline, CDR1 is SGHTA, CDR2 FQGNSA.

J is TRBJ2-5 and V is TRBV27; perhaps TRBD2 as D (6 bases). The V and J ends lost 5 bases and 5 bases respectively, with 15 bases between them. CDR3 length: 14 residues. CDR1 and CDR2 from the germline V gene are MNHEY and SMNVEV (reference sequence). The CDR3 nucleotides are TGTGCCAGCAGTAATATTGGGGGAGGCGAGACCCAGTACTTC. Encoded protein: CASSNIGGGETQYF.

This chain uses TRBV7-9 with TRBJ2-7, with TRBD1 identical over 10 bases. The CDR3 runs to 14 residues. The junction had 5 bases not matched to a gene; V was cut back by 4 bases and J by 5 bases. CDR1 SEHNR and CDR2 FQNEAQ come from the germline V gene (reference sequence). The CDR3: CASSSTGGKDEQYF. The CDR3 DNA reads as TGTGCCAGCAGCTCGACAGGGGGCAAGGACGAGCAGTACTTC.

The chain uses TRBV14 and TRBJ2-7; D is undetermined. CDR3 length: 14 residues. V dropped 3 bases and J dropped 5 bases, with 14 bases sitting between them. The germline gives CDR1 SGHDN, CDR2 FVKESK. The chain's CDR3 is CASSQSVLLNEQYF. The CDR3 bases are TGTGCCAGCAGCCAGAGTGTTTTGCTCAACGAGCAGTACTTC.

By its share, this clone is medium-sized. The CDR3 spells CASSRRGGYGYTF. CDR3 DNA: TGTGCCAGCAGCCGTAGGGGAGGCTATGGCTACACCTTC. V and J are TRBV6-5 and TRBJ1-2, with D possibly matching TRBD1 (5 bases). The CDR3 is 13 residues long. V was trimmed by 6 bases and J by 4 bases, leaving 12 bases between them. CDR1 is MNHEY, CDR2 SVGAGI, per germline.

The V gene is TRBV9, the J gene TRBJ2-3, with TRBD2 as a possible D gene (6 bases). CDR1 and CDR2 (germline): SGDLS, YYNGEE. V lost 0 bases, J lost 0 bases, and 11 bases lay in between. The CDR3 runs to 16 residues. For the CDR3, the DNA is TGTGCCAGCAGCGTAGGATTAGCGGCCAGCACAGATACGCAGTATTTT. Protein: CASSVGLAASTDTQYF.

This chain links TRBV15 with TRBJ1-1, with 9 bases identical to TRBD1. The V gene end was trimmed by 5 bases and the J gene end by 2 bases; junction bases not matched to a gene: 6. This CDR3 region has 15 residues. From germline, CDR1 is LNHNV and CDR2 YYDKDF (reference sequence). The chain's CDR3 is CATSARDRENTEAFF. The CDR3 DNA reads as TGTGCCACCAGCGCCCGGGACAGGGAAAACACTGAAGCTTTCTTT.

The CDR3, as DNA: TGTGCCAGCAGCTTAAGACTCTCCAATGAAAAACTGTTTTTT. Residues: CASSLRLSNEKLFF. The gene calls are TRBV13 and TRBJ1-4; D gene ambiguous. CDR3 length: 14 residues. Trimming removed 2 bases from V and 5 bases from J, with 9 bases in between. Germline lookup yields CDR1 PRHDT and CDR2 FYEKMQ (reference sequence). The entire variable domain, with the rest obtained from reference TRBV13 and TRBJ1-4, is as follows: AAGVIQSPRHLIKEKRETATLKCYPIPRHDTVYWYQQGPGQDPQFLISFYEKMQSDKGSIPDRFSAQQFSDYHSELNMSSLELGDSALYFCASSLRLSNEKLFFGSGTQLSVL.

This sequence joins TRBV5-6 and TRBJ1-1; D is possibly TRBD1 (6 bases). Trimming left V 2 bases short and J 10 bases short, with 15 bases between. The CDR3 totals 13 residues. Germline assignment: CDR1 SGHDT and CDR2 YYEEEE. The chain's CDR3 is CASSFIGGAGAFF. CDR3 bases: TGTGCCAGCAGCTTTATCGGGGGCGCGGGAGCTTTCTTT.

The CDR3 DNA is TGTGCCAGCAGCTGGGGGAGGCGCTCTGGAAACACCATATATTTT. It translates to CASSWGRRSGNTIYF. The chain employs TRBV5-6 and TRBJ1-3, with a tentative D call TRBD1 (5 bases). The CDR3 covers 15 residues. V lost 3 bases and J lost 0, with 10 bases in between. Per the germline V gene, CDR1 is SGHDT and CDR2 is YYEEEE.

This chain connects TRBV7-9 to TRBJ1-6; no clear D. The germline V gene encodes CDR1 SEHNR and CDR2 FQNEAQ (reference sequence). CDR3 length: 14 residues. Trimming shortened V by 2 bases and J by 5 bases, and 7 bases separated the two germline ends. The CDR3: CASSLSTDNSPLHF. The CDR3 nucleotides are TGTGCCAGCAGCTTAAGTACGGATAATTCACCCCTCCACTTT. Complete variable domain (other parts from reference TRBV7-9 and TRBJ1-6): DTGVSQNPRHKITKRGQNVTFRCDPISEHNRLYWYRQTLGQGPEFLTYFQNEAQLEKSRLLSDRFSAERPKGSFSTLEIQRTEQGDSAMYLCASSLSTDNSPLHFGNGTRLTVT.

The genes are TRBV5-4 and TRBJ2-5; 7 bases map to TRBD1. The V gene's germline CDR1 is SGHNT and CDR2 YYREEE (reference sequence). V lost 0 bases and J lost 3; bases outside the gene matches: 2. The CDR3 spans 14 residues. This CDR3 reads CASSLVDREETQYF. The CDR3 DNA sequence: TGTGCCAGCAGCTTGGTTGACAGGGAAGAGACCCAGTACTTC.

This sequence joins TRBV6-6 and TRBJ1-1; tentative D call: TRBD1 (5 bases). Germline lookup yields CDR1 MNHNY and CDR2 SVGAGI (reference sequence). This CDR3 region has 14 residues. Trimming shortened V by 5 bases and J by 3 bases, and 13 bases separated the two germline ends. The CDR3 loop is CASSKGTVDTEAFF. CDR3 DNA: TGTGCCAGCAGTAAAGGGACGGTTGACACTGAAGCTTTCTTT.

The chain couples TRBV4-2 to TRBJ2-3; D not certain. This CDR3 is 15 amino acids long. Germline V CDR1 and CDR2: LGHNA, YNFKEQ. V was clipped by 0 bases and J by 0 bases, with 7 bases between them. The CDR3 here is CASSQEHTSTDTQYF. The CDR3 DNA reads as TGTGCCAGCAGCCAAGAGCATACTAGCACAGATACGCAGTATTTT.

The chain couples TRBV2 to TRBJ1-4; 8 bases are shared with TRBD1. Germline CDR1 is SNHLY and CDR2 is FYNNEI. The V and J ends lost 5 bases and 3 bases, in that order; junction bases with no gene match: 5. The CDR3 has 15 residues. CDR3 bases: TGTGCCAGCAGTACTGGACAGGGTTCTAATGAAAAACTGTTTTTT. Translated, it gives CASSTGQGSNEKLFF.

The chain combines TRBV7-6 with TRBJ1-4; no reliable D call. This CDR3 has 13 amino acids. V lost 5 bases, J lost 3 bases, and 7 bases lay in between. The germline V gene has CDR1 SGHVS and CDR2 FNYEAQ. This chain's CDR3 is CASSPHPNEKLFF. CDR3 bases: TGTGCCAGCAGCCCACACCCTAATGAAAAACTGTTTTTT.

The CDR3 DNA reads as TGTGCCAGCACTGGATCGGCGGGCAGCGGTTTTGAGCCCCAGCATTTT. Its translation: CASTGSAGSGFEPQHF. The chain joins TRBV6-4 to TRBJ1-5; D unresolved. This CDR3 has 16 residues. Germline V gives CDR1 MRHNA, CDR2 SNTAGT. The germline V and J ends were trimmed by 7 bases and 8 bases, with 24 bases remaining between them.

The chain is built from TRBV10-3 and TRBJ1-4, with D possibly matching TRBD1 (6 bases). This CDR3 comprises 16 residues. Germline V gives CDR1 ENHRY, CDR2 SYGVKD. V was cut by 2 bases and J by 5 bases, with 15 bases left in between. In DNA, the CDR3 is TGTGCCATCAGTGAGCACCCCAGGGGTCCCAATGAAAAACTGTTTTTT. It translates to CAISEHPRGPNEKLFF.

This sequence joins TRBV6-1 and TRBJ2-7; D gene ambiguous. Trimming took off 0 bases at V and 0 bases at J, with 12 bases between the two ends. The CDR3 has 16 residues. Germline V CDR1 and CDR2: MNHNS, SASEGT. The chain's CDR3 is CASSEAFAASSYEQYF. For the CDR3, the DNA is TGTGCCAGCAGTGAAGCGTTTGCGGCGAGCTCCTACGAGCAGTACTTC.

This sequence joins TRBV21-1 and TRBJ2-2; the table's D call TRBD2 went unverified against the DNA. TRBV21-1 is a documented pseudogene. The CDR3 is 16 residues long. In DNA form, the CDR3 reads TGTGCCAGCAAAGCCGCGCGGGAGATGAACACCGGGGAGCTGTTTTTT. Protein: CASKAAREMNTGELFF.

The rearrangement uses TRBV11-3 and TRBJ2-1, with 11 bases lining up with TRBD2. The CDR3 contains 15 residues. The V segment lost 3 bases and the J segment 3 bases; nucleotides outside the gene matches: 1. The germline V gene has CDR1 SGHNT and CDR2 YENEEA. Here the CDR3 DNA reads TGTGCCAGCAGCTTGCTAGCGGGGGGCTACAATGAGCAGTTCTTC. Translating gives CASSLLAGGYNEQFF. The variable domain in full, completed from reference TRBV11-3 and TRBJ2-1, reads EAGVVQSPRYKIIEKKQPVAFWCNPISGHNTLYWYLQNLGQGPELLIRYENEEAVDDSQLPKDRFSAERLKGVDSTLKIQPAELGDSAVYLCASSLLAGGYNEQFFGPGTRLTVL.

The sample holds a few counts of this clone. The CDR3 region is CASSFRDRGNNYGYTF. In DNA form, the CDR3 reads TGTGCCAGCAGCTTCCGGGACAGGGGAAATAACTATGGCTACACCTTC. The rearrangement joins TRBV7-9 to TRBJ1-2, with 10 bases lining up with TRBD1. CDR3 length: 16 residues. Germline CDR1 is SEHNR and CDR2 is FQNEAQ (reference sequence). Unmatched junction bases numbered 5, after V lost 3 bases and J lost 1 base.

V and J are TRBV7-3 and TRBJ2-5; 11 bases agree with TRBD2. The CDR3 is made up of 16 amino acids. Germline loops: CDR1 SGHTA, CDR2 FQGTGA. Trimming cost V 3 bases and J 5 bases; bases outside gene matches: 8. CDR3 amino acids: CASSLAPTSGVETQYF. The CDR3 bases are TGTGCCAGCAGCTTGGCCCCGACTAGCGGGGTTGAGACCCAGTACTTC.

This clone was counted once. The V and J genes are TRBV30 and TRBJ2-2; perhaps TRBD2 as D (6 bases). V gave up 4 bases and J gave up 4 bases, with 19 bases separating them. This CDR3 has 16 residues. Germline V CDR1 and CDR2: GTSNPN, SVGIG (reference sequence). In nucleotides, the CDR3 is TGTGCCTGGACCAAACCGGGAGATCGGGGCACCGGGGAGCTGTTTTTT. It is translated as CAWTKPGDRGTGELFF.

This clone was detected once. This sequence joins TRBV18 and TRBJ2-1, with a weak D call TRBD1 (5 bases). V lost 1 base and J lost 6, with 7 bases in between. This CDR3 has 13 amino acids. The V gene's germline CDR1 is KGHSH and CDR2 LQKENI. In nucleotides, the CDR3 is TGTGCCAGCTCACCACAAAGGGGCAATGAGCAGTTCTTC. This translates into CASSPQRGNEQFF.

The chain is built from TRBV7-2 and TRBJ2-3; TRBD2 aligns across 10 bases. CDR1 is SGHTA, CDR2 FQGNSA, per germline. V lost 4 bases, J lost 0 bases, and 4 bases stayed unmatched. The CDR3 runs to 16 residues. The CDR3 region is CASSSALAGSTDTQYF. Here the CDR3 DNA reads TGTGCCAGCAGCTCAGCACTAGCGGGGAGCACAGATACGCAGTATTTT. Together with reference TRBV7-2 and TRBJ2-3, the CDR3 gives the full variable domain: GAGVSQSPSNKVTEKGKDVELRCDPISGHTALYWYRQSLGQGLEFLIYFQGNSAPDKSGLPSDRFSAERTGGSVSTLTIQRTQQEDSAVYLCASSSALAGSTDTQYFGPGTRLTVL.

The V and J genes are TRBV5-1 and TRBJ1-5; D possibly corresponds to TRBD1 (6 bases). V lost 3 bases to trimming and J lost 5 bases, with 15 bases between them. The CDR3 sequence is 15 residues long. Looked up from germline, CDR1 is SGHRS and CDR2 is YFSETQ. CDR3 in DNA: TGCGCCAGCAGCTCGTCCGGGGGGCCGGATCAGCCCCAGCATTTT. It codes for CASSSSGGPDQPQHF.

The chain carries TRBV15 and TRBJ1-4, with a tentative D call TRBD1 (5 bases). V was shortened by 5 bases and J by 3 bases, with 16 bases between the two germline ends. The CDR3 is made up of 16 amino acids. Germline lookup yields CDR1 LNHNV and CDR2 YYDKDF (reference sequence). The CDR3 is CATSRDSYNSNEKLFF. The CDR3, as DNA: TGTGCCACCAGCCGGGACTCTTACAACTCTAATGAAAAACTGTTTTTT.